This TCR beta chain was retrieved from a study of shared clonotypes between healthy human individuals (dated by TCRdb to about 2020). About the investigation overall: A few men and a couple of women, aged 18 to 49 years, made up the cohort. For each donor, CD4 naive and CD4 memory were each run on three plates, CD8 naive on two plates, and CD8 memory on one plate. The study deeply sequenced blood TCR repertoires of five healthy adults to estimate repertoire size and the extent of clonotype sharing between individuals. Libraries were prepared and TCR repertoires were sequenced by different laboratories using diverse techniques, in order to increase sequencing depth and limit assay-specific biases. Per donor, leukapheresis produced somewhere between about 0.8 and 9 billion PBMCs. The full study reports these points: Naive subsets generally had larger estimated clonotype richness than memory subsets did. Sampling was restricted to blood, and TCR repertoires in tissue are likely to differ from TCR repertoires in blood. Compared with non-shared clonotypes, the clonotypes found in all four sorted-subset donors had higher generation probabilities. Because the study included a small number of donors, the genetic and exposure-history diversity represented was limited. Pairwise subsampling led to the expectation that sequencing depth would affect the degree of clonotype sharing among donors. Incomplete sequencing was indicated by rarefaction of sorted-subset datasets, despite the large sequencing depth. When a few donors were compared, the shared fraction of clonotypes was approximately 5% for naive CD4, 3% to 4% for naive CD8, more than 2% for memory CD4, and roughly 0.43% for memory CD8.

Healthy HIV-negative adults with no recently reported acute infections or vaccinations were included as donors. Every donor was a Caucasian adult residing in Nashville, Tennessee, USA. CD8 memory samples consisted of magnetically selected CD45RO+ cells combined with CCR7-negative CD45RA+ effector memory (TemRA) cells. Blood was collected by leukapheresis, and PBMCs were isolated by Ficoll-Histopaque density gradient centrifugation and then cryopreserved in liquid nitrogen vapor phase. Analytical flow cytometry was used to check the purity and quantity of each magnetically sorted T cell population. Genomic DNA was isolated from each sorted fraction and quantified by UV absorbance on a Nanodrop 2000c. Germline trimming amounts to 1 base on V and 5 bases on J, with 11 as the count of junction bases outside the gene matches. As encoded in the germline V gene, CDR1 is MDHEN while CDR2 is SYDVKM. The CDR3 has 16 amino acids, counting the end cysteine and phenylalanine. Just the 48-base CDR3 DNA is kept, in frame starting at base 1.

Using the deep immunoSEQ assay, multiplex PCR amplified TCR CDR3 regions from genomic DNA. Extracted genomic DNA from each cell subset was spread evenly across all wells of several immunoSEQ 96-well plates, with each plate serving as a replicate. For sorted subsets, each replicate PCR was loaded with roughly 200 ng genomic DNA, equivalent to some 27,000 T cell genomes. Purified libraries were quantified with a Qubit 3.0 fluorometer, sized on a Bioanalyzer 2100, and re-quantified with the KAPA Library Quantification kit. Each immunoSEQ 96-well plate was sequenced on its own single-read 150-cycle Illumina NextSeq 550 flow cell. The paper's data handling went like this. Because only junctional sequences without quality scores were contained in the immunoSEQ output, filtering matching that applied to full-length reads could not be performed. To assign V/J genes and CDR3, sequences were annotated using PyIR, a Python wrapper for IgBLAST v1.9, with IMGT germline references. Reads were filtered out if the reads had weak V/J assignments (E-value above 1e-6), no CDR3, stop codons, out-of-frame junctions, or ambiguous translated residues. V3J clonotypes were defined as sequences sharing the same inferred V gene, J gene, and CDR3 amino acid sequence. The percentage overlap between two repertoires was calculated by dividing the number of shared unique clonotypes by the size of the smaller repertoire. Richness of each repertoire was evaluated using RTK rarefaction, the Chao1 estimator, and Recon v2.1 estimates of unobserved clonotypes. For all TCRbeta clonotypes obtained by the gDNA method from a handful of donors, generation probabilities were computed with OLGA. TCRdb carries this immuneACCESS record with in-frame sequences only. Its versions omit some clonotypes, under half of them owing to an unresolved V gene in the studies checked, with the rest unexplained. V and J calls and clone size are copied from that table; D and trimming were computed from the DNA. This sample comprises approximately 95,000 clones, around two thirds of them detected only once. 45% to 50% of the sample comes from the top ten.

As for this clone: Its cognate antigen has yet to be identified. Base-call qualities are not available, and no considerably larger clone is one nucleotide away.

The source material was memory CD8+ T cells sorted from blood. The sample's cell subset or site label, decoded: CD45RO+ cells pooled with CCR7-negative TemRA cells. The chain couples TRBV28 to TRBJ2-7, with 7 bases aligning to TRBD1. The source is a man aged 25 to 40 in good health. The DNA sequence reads TGTGCCAGCAGTTTATTGCGGACAGGTTACAGCGACGAGCAGTACTTC. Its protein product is CASSLLRTGYSDEQYF.